One TCR beta chain is described in this entry. The sample belongs to a study of CD8 T cells in Susac syndrome. Sequencing of TCR beta, carried out with a high-throughput approach, was applied to CD8+ and CD4+ T cells from the blood. Both CD4+ and CD8+ T cells were negatively isolated, and TEMRA cells underwent FACS enrichment. The RNA, about 0.5 to 1 ug, was put through reverse transcription using random hexamers. With immunoSEQ multiplex PCR, TCR beta CDR3 was amplified across 54 Vbeta and 13 Jbeta. TCRdb recomputed calls from the immunoSEQ multiplex PCR reads with MiXCR, one row per CDR3 protein. The sample lists approximately 300,000 distinct CDR3 sequences, 75% to 85% occurring once. The CDR3 length is 15 residues. Per the germline V gene, CDR1 is SGHVS and CDR2 is FQNEAQ. Trimming took off 5 bases at V and 8 bases at J, with 19 bases between the two ends.

The clonotype originates from a human donor with multiple sclerosis. The sequenced material came from CD8+ T cells from PBMCs. V usage is TRBV7-8 and J usage is TRBJ2-4, with D unclear. CDR3 DNA sequence: TGTGCCAGCAGCCTTGGGATAAGCCCGGTGGACATTCAGTACTTC. It encodes CASSLGISPVDIQYF. Full variable domain (outside the CDR3, taken from reference TRBV7-8 and TRBJ2-4): GAGVSQSPRYKVAKRGQDVALRCDPISGHVSLFWYQQALGQGPEFLTYFQNEAQLDKSGLPSDRFFAERPEGSVSTLKIQRTQQEDSAVYLCASSLGISPVDIQYFGAGTRLSVL.